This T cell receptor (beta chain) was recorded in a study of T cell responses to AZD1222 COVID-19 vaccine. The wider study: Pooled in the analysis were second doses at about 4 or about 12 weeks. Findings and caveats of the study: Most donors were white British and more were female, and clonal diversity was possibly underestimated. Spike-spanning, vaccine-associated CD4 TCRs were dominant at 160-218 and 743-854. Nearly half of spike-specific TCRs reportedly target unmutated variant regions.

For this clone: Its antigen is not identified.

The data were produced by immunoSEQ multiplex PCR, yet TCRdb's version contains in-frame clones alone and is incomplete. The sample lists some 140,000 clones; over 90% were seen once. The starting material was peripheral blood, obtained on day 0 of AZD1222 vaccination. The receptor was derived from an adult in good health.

CDR3: CASSLTTGPYEQYF. The CDR3, as DNA: TGTGCCAGCAGCCTCACGACAGGACCCTACGAGCAGTACTTC. J is TRBJ2-7 and V is TRBV7-3, with TRBD1 as a possible D gene (6 bases). Germline V gene data show CDR1 as SGHTA and CDR2 as FQGTGA. The V gene lost 5 bases and the J gene lost 2 bases, with 13 bases spanning the gap. The CDR3 spans 14 residues.